This T cell receptor beta chain was identified in a study of identical twins. Study results and limitations: Insertions were reduced in abundant cord blood beta clonotypes but not in memory repertoires.

Only healthy Caucasians were included as donors. TCRdb ran MiXCR on the 5' RACE reads and lists one entry per CDR3 protein. Of hundreds of thousands of distinct CDR3 sequences in the sample, approximately 20% were seen once. Concerning this clonotype: Antigen specificity is unknown.

This same sample was also taken into another study, of yellow fever vaccine responses in identical twins.

The TCR originated in a woman aged 18-35 years in good health. Sequencing was done on a sample of CD4+ T cells sorted from blood.

CDR3 protein: CASSLRPEGRELFF. The CDR3 nucleotides read TGCGCCAGCAGCTTGAGACCCGAGGGGCGGGAGCTGTTTTTT. V gene TRBV5-1 combines with J gene TRBJ2-2; perhaps D is TRBD1 or TRBD2 (5 bases each). The CDR3 has 14 amino acids. Germline V lookup: CDR1 SGHRS, CDR2 YFSETQ. Trimming stripped 1 base from V and 9 bases from J, with 13 bases between.